The rows below give T cell receptor beta chains drawn from one sample of a study of T cell responses to AZD1222 COVID-19 vaccine. Some clones are missing from TCRdb's copy, which holds only in-frame ones; the method was immunoSEQ multiplex PCR. The data show some 170,000 clones, approximately 90% seen once. The sample consisted of peripheral blood, taken 28 days after the second dose of the MenACWY control vaccine. All receptors come from an adult who received the MenACWY meningococcal vaccine as a control. The CDR3 runs from the conserved cysteine through the conserved F or W. D genes are given only for firm matches. The size field is filled for only some rows; it gives once, few, many or a size class.

CDR3 | DNA | J | size | D | length | V
CATSDQRVSGANVLTF | TGTGCCACCAGTGATCAGAGGGTATCTGGGGCCAACGTCCTGACTTTC | TRBJ2-6 | - | - | 16 | TRBV24-1
CASSQRGAGQGTLYTGELFF | TGTGCCAGCAGCCAGAGAGGGGCGGGACAGGGAACACTGTACACCGGGGAGCTGTTTTTT | TRBJ2-2 | once | TRBD1 | 20 | TRBV3-1/TRBV3-2
CASNPSQGLAGEGSYNEQFF | TGCGCCAGCAATCCCTCCCAGGGACTAGCGGGAGAAGGAAGCTACAATGAGCAGTTCTTC | TRBJ2-1 | once | TRBD2 | 20 | TRBV10-2
CASSPGFNTGELFF | TGTGCCAGCAGTCCCGGGTTCAACACCGGGGAGCTGTTTTTT | TRBJ2-2 | - | - | 14 | TRBV27
CASSLMSGGEAFF | TGTGCCAGCAGCTTAATGTCGGGTGGTGAAGCTTTCTTT | TRBJ1-1 | few | - | 13 | TRBV7-2
CAWSQAANYGYTF | TGTGCCTGGAGCCAAGCTGCTAACTATGGCTACACCTTC | TRBJ1-2 | - | - | 13 | TRBV30
CASSQERPADRGRETEAFF | TGCGCCAGCAGCCAAGAGCGTCCTGCGGACAGGGGGCGAGAAACTGAAGCTTTCTTT | TRBJ1-1 | - | TRBD1 | 19 | TRBV4-3
CASSQGQGWSPLHF | TGTGCCAGCAGCCAAGGGCAGGGTTGGTCACCCCTCCACTTT | TRBJ1-6 | - | - | 14 | TRBV3-1/TRBV3-2
CSVGGSRGDEQFF | TGCAGCGTAGGCGGGAGCCGTGGCGATGAGCAGTTCTTC | TRBJ2-1 | - | TRBD2 | 13 | TRBV29-1
CASSLLAGVGTDTQYF | TGTGCCAGCAGCTTACTAGCGGGAGTTGGCACAGATACGCAGTATTTT | TRBJ2-3 | - | TRBD2 | 16 | TRBV7-3
CSVGDLGGGEQYF | TGCAGCGTGGGGGACCTAGGCGGAGGTGAGCAGTACTTC | TRBJ2-7 | - | - | 13 | TRBV29-1
CASSQNTSPSSGNTIYF | TGCGCCAGCAGCCAAAACACCTCTCCATCCTCTGGAAACACCATATATTTT | TRBJ1-3 | - | - | 17 | TRBV4-3
CASSSRLLNYGYTF | TGTGCCAGCAGTTCGAGACTTTTAAACTATGGCTACACCTTC | TRBJ1-2 | - | - | 14 | TRBV6-2/TRBV6-3
CAISSGSQVDEQFF | TGTGCCATCAGCTCCGGGTCCCAGGTCGATGAGCAGTTCTTC | TRBJ2-1 | few | - | 14 | TRBV10-3
CASSLIARGAPLHF | TGTGCCAGCAGTTTAATAGCCAGGGGGGCACCCCTCCACTTT | TRBJ1-6 | - | TRBD1 | 14 | TRBV27
CATSDLRTGHEQFF | TGTGCCACCAGTGATTTGCGGACGGGCCATGAGCAGTTCTTC | TRBJ2-1 | - | - | 14 | TRBV24-1
CASSPGQGFPAFF | TGCGCCAGCAGCCCAGGCCAGGGATTTCCCGCTTTCTTT | TRBJ1-1 | - | - | 13 | TRBV4-1
CASSLPNTEAFF | TGTGCCAGCAGCCTCCCAAACACTGAAGCTTTCTTT | TRBJ1-1 | - | - | 12 | TRBV28
CASSTVADNEQFF | TGTGCCAGCAGTACTGTGGCCGACAATGAGCAGTTCTTC | TRBJ2-1 | once | - | 13 | TRBV27
CASSLWAGSYGYTF | TGTGCCAGCAGCTTATGGGCCGGGAGCTATGGCTACACCTTC | TRBJ1-2 | - | - | 14 | TRBV11-2
CATNRTSGPLYEQYF | TGCGCCACAAACCGGACTAGCGGCCCCCTTTACGAGCAGTACTTC | TRBJ2-7 | - | TRBD2 | 15 | TRBV10-1
CATSRGRRGENEQYF | TGTGCCACCAGCAGAGGGAGGAGGGGGGAAAACGAGCAGTACTTC | TRBJ2-7 | - | - | 15 | TRBV15
CASSAGQGATNEKLFF | TGTGCCAGCAGCGCGGGACAGGGCGCAACTAATGAAAAACTGTTTTTT | TRBJ1-4 | - | TRBD1 | 16 | TRBV5-4
CARGGTEQETQYF | TGTGCCCGGGGGGGGACAGAACAAGAGACCCAGTACTTC | TRBJ2-5 | - | - | 13 | TRBV18
CASSRSRTETNEKLFF | TGTGCCAGCAGCCGATCCCGGACAGAAACTAATGAAAAACTGTTTTTT | TRBJ1-4 | - | - | 16 | TRBV11-2
CATSAGQGTEKLFF | TGTGCCACCAGTGCGGGACAGGGGACGGAAAAACTGTTTTTT | TRBJ1-4 | - | TRBD1 | 14 | TRBV24-1
CASSYMSGDQGPQHF | TGTGCCAGCAGTTATATGAGCGGGGATCAAGGGCCCCAGCATTTT | TRBJ1-5 | - | - | 15 | TRBV6-2/TRBV6-3
CASSSGGPNNEQFF | TGTGCCAGCAGCTCTGGGGGACCAAACAATGAGCAGTTCTTC | TRBJ2-1 | - | - | 14 | TRBV27
CASSLLRQSWVQFF | TGTGCCAGCAGTTTGTTAAGGCAGTCCTGGGTGCAGTTCTTC | TRBJ2-1 | - | - | 14 | TRBV28
CASSPGIGAGQPQHF | TGTGCCAGCAGCCCGGGGATAGGGGCAGGTCAGCCCCAGCATTTT | TRBJ1-5 | - | - | 15 | TRBV7-2
CASSGMTDTNEKLFF | TGTGCCAGCAGTGGAATGACAGACACTAATGAAAAACTGTTTTTT | TRBJ1-4 | once | - | 15 | TRBV5-5
CASSLNAGTDSNEQFF | TGTGCCAGCAGCCTCAACGCCGGGACGGACTCCAATGAGCAGTTCTTC | TRBJ2-1 | - | - | 16 | TRBV7-2
CASSLDQGNTGELFF | TGTGCCAGCAGCTTAGATCAGGGGAACACCGGGGAGCTGTTTTTT | TRBJ2-2 | - | - | 15 | TRBV11-3
CASSPRRGETQYF | TGTGCCAGCAGTCCGCGTCGGGGGGAGACCCAGTACTTC | TRBJ2-5 | - | - | 13 | TRBV6-2/TRBV6-3
CASTRAGGSEAFF | TGTGCCAGCACCCGTGCGGGTGGGTCTGAAGCTTTCTTT | TRBJ1-1 | - | - | 13 | TRBV28
CASSAAGTGELFF | TGTGCCAGCAGTGCTGCGGGCACCGGGGAGCTGTTTTTT | TRBJ2-2 | once | - | 13 | TRBV2
CATSDWTLNQPQHF | TGTGCCACCAGTGATTGGACCCTAAATCAGCCCCAGCATTTT | TRBJ1-5 | - | - | 14 | TRBV24-1
CASSPPGVINTIYF | TGTGCCAGCTCACCTCCGGGGGTCATAAACACCATATATTTT | TRBJ1-3 | - | - | 14 | TRBV18